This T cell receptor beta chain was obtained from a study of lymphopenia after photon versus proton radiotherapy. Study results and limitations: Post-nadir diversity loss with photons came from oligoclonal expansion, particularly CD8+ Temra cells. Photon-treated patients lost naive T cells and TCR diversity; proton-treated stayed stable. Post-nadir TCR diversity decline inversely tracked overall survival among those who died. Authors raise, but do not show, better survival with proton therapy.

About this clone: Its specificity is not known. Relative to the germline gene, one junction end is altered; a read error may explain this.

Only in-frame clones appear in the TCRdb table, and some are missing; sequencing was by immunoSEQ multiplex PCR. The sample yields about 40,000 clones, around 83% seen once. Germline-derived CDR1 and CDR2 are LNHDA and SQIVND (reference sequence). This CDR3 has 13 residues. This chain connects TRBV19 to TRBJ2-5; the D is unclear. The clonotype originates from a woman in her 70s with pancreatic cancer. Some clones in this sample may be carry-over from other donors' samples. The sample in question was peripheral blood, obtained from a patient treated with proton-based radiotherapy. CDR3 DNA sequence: TGTGCCAGTAGTATAGTCGTACAAGGGACCCAGTACTTC. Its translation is CASSIVVQGTQYF. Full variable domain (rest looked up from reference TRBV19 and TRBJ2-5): DGGITQSPKYLFRKEGQNVTLSCEQNLNHDAMYWYRQDPGQGLRLIYYSQIVNDFQKGDIAEGYSVSREKKESFPLTVTSAQKNPTAFYLCASSIVVQGTQYFGPGTRLLVL.